Sequencing of this TCR beta chain was carried out in a study of identifying expanded T cells in peripheral blood. Study observations and caveats: Differentially abundant clones: around 1.2 between replicates, 15 to 17 at roughly 15 days, 19 to 20 at four.

To note about this clone: Its antigen is as yet unknown.

Data came from immunoSEQ multiplex PCR; TCRdb stores just in-frame clones and leaves some out. The sample holds some 72,000 clones, about 90% seen once. The sequence was obtained from a person aged 18 to 70 in good health. The sequenced material came from blood.

The CDR3 sequence: CATSRGRTVNTGELFF. CDR3 DNA: TGTGCCACCAGCAGAGGGCGGACAGTGAACACCGGGGAGCTGTTTTTT. The gene calls are TRBV15 and TRBJ2-2; possible D gene TRBD1, 6 bases. V was trimmed by 1 base and J by 1 base, leaving 10 bases between them. Germline assignment: CDR1 LNHNV and CDR2 YYDKDF (reference sequence). This CDR3 is 16 amino acids long. Looking up the rest from reference TRBV15 and TRBJ2-2 gives the full variable domain: DAMVIQNPRYQVTQFGKPVTLSCSQTLNHNVMYWYQQKSSQAPKLLFHYYDKDFNNEADTPDNFQSRRPNTSFCFLDIRSPGLGDTAMYLCATSRGRTVNTGELFFGEGSRLTVL.